This section outlines one T cell receptor beta chain sequence together with its context. The antigen it recognizes is unknown. The input lacks base qualities; no much larger clone sits a single base away. The data were taken from a study of a mutant IDH1 vaccine in newly diagnosed glioma (dated by TCRdb to about 2021). For the wider study: Of the 32 patients who were treated, about 62% were male and approximately 38% were female, and the mean age was around 40 years. Prior to enrollment, patients had been given standard therapy consisting of radiotherapy alone, temozolomide alone, or radiochemotherapy with temozolomide, with the combination given to most patients. Peripheral blood samples were drawn at six visits, namely V03 (baseline), V05, V07, V10, V12 and V13. Longitudinal TCRB deep sequencing was performed for roughly 24 treated patients wherever samples were available for exploratory analyses.

Libraries were built with the immunoSEQ multiplex PCR assay. Rearranged TCR beta chain sequences were amplified with the hsTCRB Kit following the manufacturer's protocol. TCRB libraries were sequenced on an Illumina MiSeq. In the paper's pipeline: The kit vendor's proprietary platform handled demultiplexing, trimming and gene mapping. The source is immuneACCESS, and TCRdb retained only in-frame sequences with V and J called. Part of the clones is not carried over; for the studies checked, unresolved V genes explain less than half of this, and the remainder is unexplained. V, J and clone size reflect that table, while D and trimming were determined from the DNA. A total of about 15,000 clones appear in this sample, 85% to 90% of them only once. The ten top clones hold roughly 10% of the sample. The germline V gene yields KGHSH for CDR1 and LQKENI for CDR2. Trimming removed 2 bases from V and 2 bases from J, leaving 9 bases between the germline ends. Including cysteine and phenylalanine, the CDR3 has 14 amino acids. The DNA shown is the 42-base CDR3, in frame from base 1.

What the authors observed across the whole study: Availability determined which PBMC samples were chosen for TCRB deep sequencing. Immune responses induced by the vaccine were seen in approximately 92% of patients across multiple MHC alleles. Pseudoprogression appeared unrelated to alterations in the top peripheral T cell clonotypes detected by TCRB sequencing. The authors stated that sample limitations prevented analyses of patient blood samples from being reproduced.

Taken with the paper, the label for time point translates to: baseline, week 1 (first vaccination visit). Taken with the paper, the label for treatment or condition translates to: pre-vaccination baseline after standard-of-care therapy. Newly diagnosed WHO grade 3 or 4 IDH1-mutant astrocytomas showing loss of nuclear ATRX were present in the donors. The samples were drawn from NOA16, a multicentre, single-arm, open-label phase I trial in Germany that tested a mutant IDH1 peptide vaccine in humans for the first time. For immunogenicity testing, the blood drawn at visit V03 was used as the baseline sample. Genomic DNA for TCRB sequencing was extracted from EDTA blood using the DNeasy Blood and Tissue Kit.

The TCR sequence derives from a woman aged 40 to 50 with glioma. Some clones in this sample may be carry-over from other donors' samples. Specimen: PBMCs, collected from a glioma patient treated with radiotherapy, temozolomide or both. The chain employs TRBV18 and TRBJ2-5; the D segment could be TRBD2, given 6 matching bases. The CDR3 corresponds to CASSPGSGQETQYF. The DNA reads as follows: TGTGCCAGCTCACCAGGAAGCGGGCAAGAGACCCAGTACTTC.